This is a list of T cell receptor beta chains from one sample in a study of tumor-infiltrating lymphocytes in primary liver carcinoma. TCRdb used MiXCR to reprocess the multiplex PCR reads, holding one entry per CDR3 protein. The sample records around 330,000 distinct CDR3 sequences, over 55% being singletons. Sequencing was done on a sample of peripheral blood. All receptors come from a man between 40 and 49 years old with primary liver carcinoma and hepatitis B virus infection. CDR3s include the opening cysteine and the closing phenylalanine or tryptophan. The D gene is left open where the match is weak. Some rows have no size entry. The others give once, few or many, or a class for an expanded clone.

>TRBV6-1|TRBJ1-4|many|TRBD1
CASRKRTGNEKLFF
TGTGCCAGCAGAAAGAGGACAGGGAATGAAAAACTGTTTTTT
>TRBV4-2|TRBJ1-4|NA|NA
CASIPGRTQEKLFF
TGTGCCAGCATCCCTGGCAGGACGCAGGAAAAATTGTTTTTT
>TRBV30|TRBJ2-7|NA|TRBD2
CAGLAGGAYEQYF
TGTGCCGGTCTAGCGGGAGGAGCGTACGAGCAGTACTTC
>TRBV11-2|TRBJ2-1|NA|TRBD1
CASSLVRGREISEQFF
TGTGCCAGCAGCTTAGTCAGGGGGCGAGAGATCAGTGAGCAGTTCTTC
>TRBV7-9|TRBJ2-2|NA|TRBD1
CASQGVGTGELFF
TGTGCCAGCCAGGGGGTTGGCACCGGGGAGCTGTTTTTT
>TRBV7-9|TRBJ2-1|NA|TRBD2
CASSPRRLAAGNEQFF
TGTGCCAGCAGCCCCCGAAGACTAGCGGCGGGAAATGAGCAGTTCTTC
>TRBV10-3|TRBJ1-6|many|NA
CAIRADGWQSPLHF
TGTGCCATCAGGGCGGATGGCTGGCAATCACCCCTCCACTTT
>TRBV5-4|TRBJ2-5|NA|NA
CASSSNGDGQDTQYF
TGTGCCAGCAGCTCGAACGGGGACGGCCAAGATACCCAGTACTTC
>TRBV7-9|TRBJ2-7|NA|NA
CASGLTGSEAHEQYF
TGTGCCAGCGGTTTGACGGGATCAGAGGCCCACGAGCAGTACTTC
>TRBV4-2|TRBJ2-5|NA|TRBD2
CPSSRGTSENHETQYF
TGTCCCAGCAGCCGCGGGACTAGCGAGAACCATGAGACCCAGTACTTC
>TRBV10-3|TRBJ1-4|few|NA
CAISQNGVRSGINEKLFF
TGTGCCATCTCACAAAACGGCGTGCGGTCAGGAATTAATGAAAAACTGTTTTTT
>TRBV5-4|TRBJ2-1|few|NA
CASSPMTGGYNEQFF
TGTGCCAGCAGCCCCATGACCGGGGGCTACAATGAGCAGTTCTTC
>TRBV11-2|TRBJ2-7|NA|TRBD2
CASNSSGRKSYEQYF
TGTGCCAGCAACTCTAGCGGAAGGAAATCCTACGAGCAGTACTTC
>TRBV20-1|TRBJ2-5|NA|NA
CSAIWGGRVMETQYF
TGCAGTGCTATTTGGGGCGGCCGCGTTATGGAGACCCAGTATTTC
>TRBV4-1|TRBJ2-2|NA|NA
CTSRLTRLAGELFF
TGCACCAGCAGACTGACACGGTTAGCCGGGGAGCTGTTTTTT
>TRBV5-1|TRBJ1-1|NA|NA
CASSLTGSVQAFF
TGCGCCAGCAGCTTAACAGGGTCGGTCCAAGCTTTCTTT
>TRBV21-1|TRBJ1-1|once|NA
CASSRGGVLNTEAFF
TGTGCCAGCAGCAGAGGCGGGGTCCTAAACACTGAAGCTTTCTTT
>TRBV4-1|TRBJ2-7|NA|TRBD1
CASSLVTGTGACEQYF
TGCGCCAGCAGCCTCGTGACCGGGACAGGGGCCTGCGAGCAGTACTTC
>TRBV7-9|TRBJ1-5|few|NA
CASSLDRVDQPQHF
TGTGCCAGCAGCTTAGACAGGGTTGATCAGCCCCAGCATTTT
>TRBV11-2|TRBJ2-1|NA|NA
CASILGASAFF
TGTGCCAGTATCTTAGGGGCTAGCGCGTTCTTC
>TRBV25-1|TRBJ2-6|NA|NA
CASSKLGASGANVLTF
TGTGCCAGCAGTAAGCTCGGTGCCTCTGGGGCCAACGTCCTGACTTTC
>TRBV5-1|TRBJ2-3|NA|TRBD1
CASSLGTGPTDTHYF
TGCGCCAGCAGCTTGGGGACAGGACCCACAGATACGCACTATTTT
>TRBV4-1|TRBJ1-1|few|NA
CASSQYMRGTEAFF
TGCGCCAGCAGCCAATACATGAGGGGAACTGAAGCTTTCTTT
>TRBV6-1|TRBJ2-3|NA|TRBD1
CASIEERGQDTQYF
TGTGCCAGCATTGAAGAGAGGGGGCAAGATACACAGTATTTT
>TRBV5-4|TRBJ2-3|once|NA
CASSLDSGAENTQYF
TGTGCCAGCAGCTTGGATTCAGGAGCGGAGAATACGCAGTATTTT
>TRBV5-5|TRBJ2-1|once|TRBD2
CASSLGLAGVNEQLF
TGTGCCAGCAGCCTGGGACTAGCGGGAGTGAATGAGCAGTTATTC
>TRBV12-3/TRBV12-4|TRBJ2-3|many|NA
CASSSGARDTQYF
TGTGCCAGCAGTTCCGGGGCCAGGGATACGCAGTATTTT
>TRBV6-1|TRBJ2-1|few|NA
CASSGLVGSNNEQFF
TGTGCCAGCAGTGGGCTGGTTGGGAGTAACAATGAGCAGTTCTTC
>TRBV18|TRBJ2-6|NA|NA
CASSPGQPRSGANVLTF
TGTGCCAGCTCTCCGGGACAACCACGCTCTGGGGCCAACGTCCTGACTTTC
>TRBV6-2/TRBV6-3|TRBJ1-5|NA|TRBD1
CASIGTGVLNQPQHF
TGTGCCAGCATCGGGACAGGGGTTCTCAATCAGCCCCAGCACTTT
>TRBV29-1|TRBJ1-5|NA|NA
CSVSRIGASDTQHF
TGCAGCGTTTCCAGGATAGGGGCGTCAGATACGCAGCATTTT
>TRBV29-1|TRBJ2-5|NA|NA
CSSLTGGLGETQYF
TGCAGCTCCCTTACCGGAGGACTCGGCGAGACCCAGTACTTC
>TRBV11-2|TRBJ2-1|many|NA
CASSPPLGYEQFF
TGTGCCAGCAGCCCCCCTCTGGGCTATGAGCAGTTCTTC
>TRBV10-3|TRBJ2-5|NA|NA
CAISESAEETQYF
TGTGCCATCAGTGAGTCGGCCGAAGAGACCCAGTACTTC
>TRBV7-8|TRBJ2-7|NA|NA
CASSPGQLYYGQYF
TGTGCCAGCAGCCCTGGGCAGCTCTACTACGGGCAGTACTTC
>TRBV29-1|TRBJ2-5|NA|TRBD1
CSGIQGTGEAQYF
TGCAGCGGCATACAGGGGACAGGAGAGGCCCAGTACTTC
>TRBV10-3|TRBJ2-7|many|NA
CAISESFREQYF
TGTGCCATCAGTGAGTCCTTTAGAGAGCAGTACTTC
>TRBV4-1|TRBJ2-3|NA|NA
CTRSQDQRRDRTDMQYF
TGCACCAGAAGCCAGGACCAGAGGAGAGATAGGACTGATATGCAGTATTTT
>TRBV10-2|TRBJ1-1|many|NA
CASTEQMNTEAFF
TGCGCCAGCACTGAACAGATGAACACTGAAGCTTTCTTT
>TRBV4-3|TRBJ2-3|NA|TRBD2
CANSQDASSGRAGTDTQYF
TGCGCCAACAGCCAAGATGCGTCTAGCGGGAGGGCCGGCACAGATACACAGTATTTT
>TRBV7-8|TRBJ1-1|NA|NA
CASSLDRNTEASF
TGTGCCAGCAGCCTTGACAGGAACACTGAAGCTTCCTTT
>TRBV5-1|TRBJ2-2|NA|TRBD1
CTSSFWTGYTGELFF
TGCACCAGCAGCTTCTGGACAGGGTATACCGGGGAGCTGTTTTTT